Shown below are 18 T cell receptor beta chains from a single sample sequenced in a study of T cell changes during pregnancy in multiple sclerosis. Assay used: immunoSEQ multiplex PCR; TCRdb lists only in-frame clones, some missing. Of around 25,000 clones in the sample, approximately 90% were seen once. Material: CD8+ T cells from peripheral blood mononuclear cells, obtained in the first trimester of pregnancy. The receptors were gathered from a female donor in good health, enrolled as a control in a pregnancy study.

V is TRBV25-1 and J is TRBJ1-2; TRBD1 matches at 9 bases. The germline V gene has CDR1 MGHDK and CDR2 SYGVNS. This CDR3 has 14 residues. The V and J ends lost 4 bases and 8 bases, in that order; junction bases with no gene match: 8. The CDR3 loop reads CASSGSGTGRGYTF. The CDR3 DNA sequence: TGTGCCAGCAGTGGCTCCGGGACAGGGAGAGGCTACACCTTC.

This clone was seen just once. The chain couples TRBV7-9 to TRBJ2-5; 14 bases match TRBD2. The CDR3 spans 17 residues. Germline V gene data show CDR1 as SEHNR and CDR2 as FQNEAQ (reference sequence). The trim removed 5 bases at V and 1 base at J, leaving 6 bases unmatched. This CDR3 is CASSPPTSGGVQETQYF. The CDR3 DNA is TGTGCCAGCAGCCCACCGACTAGCGGGGGGGTCCAAGAGACCCAGTACTTC.

The table lists this clone with a count of one. The genes are TRBV6-4 and TRBJ1-2; D perhaps matches TRBD1 (5 bases). The CDR3 is 16 residues long. The ends were cut back, 11 bases at V and 3 bases at J, with 25 bases in the middle. Germline V gives CDR1 MRHNA, CDR2 SNTAGT. In DNA form, the CDR3 reads TGTGCCGTACAAAATGGCCCCTCGTGGGGCGACTATGGCTACACCTTC. Translating gives CAVQNGPSWGDYGYTF.

The CDR3 is CASSPPVSSYEQYF. CDR3 sequence (DNA): TGTGCCAGCTCCCCCCCCGTGAGCTCCTACGAGCAGTACTTC. This chain connects TRBV18 to TRBJ2-7; D not resolved. V was shortened by 6 bases and J by 0 bases, with 12 bases between the two germline ends. The CDR3 is 14 amino acids. Germline CDR1 is KGHSH and CDR2 is LQKENI.

CDR3 loop: CASSRQGQLDIQYF. CDR3 coding DNA: TGTGCCAGCAGCCGTCAGGGGCAACTGGACATTCAGTACTTC. The chain combines TRBV7-9 with TRBJ2-4; TRBD1 might be the D (6 bases). This CDR3 region has 14 residues. V gave up 5 bases and J gave up 8 bases, with 16 bases separating them. Per germline, CDR1 SEHNR and CDR2 FQNEAQ (reference sequence).

The chain links TRBV19 to TRBJ2-3; 7 positions agree with TRBD2. This CDR3 has 13 residues. Looked up from germline, CDR1 is LNHDA and CDR2 is SQIVND (reference sequence). V trimming: 9 bases; J trimming: 2 bases; junction bases outside the gene matches: 5. This CDR3 reads CASTGTNTDTQYF. CDR3 nucleotide sequence: TGTGCCAGCACCGGGACTAACACAGATACGCAGTATTTT. Using reference TRBV19 and TRBJ2-3 for the parts outside the CDR3, the full variable domain is DGGITQSPKYLFRKEGQNVTLSCEQNLNHDAMYWYRQDPGQGLRLIYYSQIVNDFQKGDIAEGYSVSREKKESFPLTVTSAQKNPTAFYLCASTGTNTDTQYFGPGTRLTVL.

This clone was counted once. One end of the junction fails to match germline, which may point to a read error. Other DNA sequences from this sample encode an identical CDR3 as well. V is TRBV4-1 and J is TRBJ1-6; a weak D match, TRBD1 (5 bases). Germline CDR1 is MGHRA and CDR2 is YSYEKL. The CDR3 is 15 residues long. CDR3 DNA: TGCGCCAGCAGCGATGGGGCGGCAGATAATTCACCTCTCCACTTT. It specifies CASSDGAADNSPLHF.

V and J are TRBV11-2 and TRBJ1-1, with 9 bases that match TRBD1. Germline trimming cut 5 bases from V and 6 bases from J; bases unmatched to any gene: 4. The germline CDR1 and CDR2 sequences are SGHAT and FQNNGV. This CDR3 has 13 amino acids. The CDR3 spells CASSGWTGAEAFF. The CDR3 bases are TGTGCCAGCAGCGGTTGGACAGGGGCTGAAGCTTTCTTT.

The chain employs TRBV9 and TRBJ1-5; tentative D call: TRBD1 (5 bases). Per germline, CDR1 SGDLS and CDR2 YYNGEE. V was shortened by 4 bases and J by 5 bases, with 16 bases between the two germline ends. The CDR3 is 15 residues long. CDR3 nucleotide sequence: TGTGCCAGCAGCCCTACGGGGGGATCTCATCAGCCCCAGCATTTT. This codes for CASSPTGGSHQPQHF.

The J gene is TRBJ1-2, the V gene TRBV7-9, with D unresolved. The CDR3 runs to 15 residues. Trimming removed 1 base at V and 0 bases at J, with 9 bases between. Germline V lookup: CDR1 SEHNR, CDR2 FQNEAQ (reference sequence). CDR3 in amino acids: CASSLVGRTNYGYTF. CDR3 in DNA: TGTGCCAGCAGCTTAGTGGGCAGGACTAACTATGGCTACACCTTC.

The chain carries TRBV7-2 and TRBJ2-5; no reliable D call. The CDR3 spans 14 residues. V shed 1 base and J shed 3 bases, with 9 bases lying between them. The germline V gene encodes CDR1 SGHTA and CDR2 FQGNSA. CDR3 amino acids: CASSLDSVEETQYF. The CDR3 coding sequence is TGTGCCAGCAGCTTAGACTCGGTAGAAGAGACCCAGTACTTC.

This clone was found once. The chain is built from TRBV7-9 and TRBJ1-6; 7 nucleotides line up with TRBD1. The ends lost 1 base at V and 0 bases at J; junction bases unmatched: 0. The CDR3 loop spans 16 amino acids. Germline V gene data show CDR1 as SEHNR and CDR2 as FQNEAQ (reference sequence). The CDR3, as DNA: TGTGCCAGCAGCTTAGACAGGGGCTCCTATAATTCACCCCTCCACTTT. Its translation is CASSLDRGSYNSPLHF. Drawing the rest from reference TRBV7-9 and TRBJ1-6, the complete variable domain is DTGVSQNPRHKITKRGQNVTFRCDPISEHNRLYWYRQTLGQGPEFLTYFQNEAQLEKSRLLSDRFSAERPKGSFSTLEIQRTEQGDSAMYLCASSLDRGSYNSPLHFGNGTRLTVT.

This clone turned up a few times. V usage is TRBV29-1 and J usage is TRBJ2-2; 9 positions agree with TRBD2. Germline-derived CDR1 and CDR2 are SQVTM and ANQGSEA. This CDR3 spans 15 amino acids. V lost 6 bases to trimming and J lost 6 bases; unmatched junction nucleotides: 11. The CDR3 nucleotides read TGCAGCGTCCGAGGGAGCGGGGGGATGTCCGGGGAGCTGTTTTTT. Translation gives CSVRGSGGMSGELFF.

This sequence joins TRBV5-6 and TRBJ2-1; possible D gene TRBD2, 6 bases. The CDR3 is made up of 14 amino acids. Germline CDR1 and CDR2: SGHDT and YYEEEE. V lost 0 bases, J lost 4 bases, and 8 bases lay in between. CDR3 coding DNA: TGTGCCAGCAGCTTGGGGGGGGATTACAATGAGCAGTTCTTC. This encodes CASSLGGDYNEQFF.

The chain joins TRBV29-1 to TRBJ2-1; TRBD2 aligns across 15 bases. The germline CDR1 and CDR2 sequences are SQVTM and ANQGSEA. The CDR3 loop spans 18 amino acids. V was pared by 6 bases and J by 0 bases, with 9 bases of the junction left unmatched. This CDR3 reads CSVEGLAGGDSSYNEQFF. The CDR3 DNA follows: TGCAGCGTAGAGGGACTAGCGGGAGGAGATAGCTCCTACAATGAGCAGTTCTTC.

J is TRBJ1-6 and V is TRBV4-2; TRBD1 matches at 8 bases. The junction had 5 bases not matched to a gene; V was cut back by 0 bases and J by 7 bases. The CDR3 runs 16 residues. Germline lookup yields CDR1 LGHNA and CDR2 YNFKEQ. CDR3 coding DNA: TGTGCCAGCAGCCAAGATCTGGGGACAGGAAATTCACCCCTCCACTTT. It encodes CASSQDLGTGNSPLHF.

The genes are TRBV7-9 and TRBJ1-2; D may be TRBD1 (6 bases). Trimming shortened V by 4 bases and J by 4 bases, and 10 bases separated the two germline ends. CDR1 is SEHNR, CDR2 FQNEAQ, per germline (reference sequence). The CDR3 extends over 13 amino acids. The CDR3 here is CASSSGVAYGYTF. The CDR3 DNA reads TGTGCCAGCAGCTCAGGGGTTGCCTATGGCTACACCTTC.

The CDR3 DNA follows: TGTGCCAGCAGTTTCGAGGGTCCACCCCTCCACTTT. Translation gives CASSFEGPPLHF. V usage is TRBV27 and J usage is TRBJ1-6; D gene ambiguous. The CDR3 is 12 amino acids. CDR1 is MNHEY and CDR2 is SMNVEV in the germline V gene (reference sequence). Trimming stripped 3 bases from V and 11 bases from J, with 8 bases between.